A selection of T cell receptor beta chains follows, all from one sample in a study of T cell responses to AZD1222 COVID-19 vaccine. Sequenced by immunoSEQ multiplex PCR; TCRdb stores in-frame clones only, minus some. The table includes 100,000 or so clones, 88% detected once. The source was peripheral blood, collected on day 0 of AZD1222 vaccination. These receptors were collected from an adult in good health. Each CDR3 is given with its conserved first and last residue. A D gene is named only where the DNA matches it firmly. Where a row states a size, it is once, few, many or the class of an expanded clone; other rows omit it.

D gene,J gene,V gene,clone size,CDR3 DNA,CDR3 protein
.,TRBJ1-4,TRBV7-9,.,TGTGCCAGCAGGATCTCGGGTGAAAAACTGTTTTTT,CASRISGEKLFF
TRBD1,TRBJ1-5,TRBV2,.,TGTGCCAGCAGTGGCGGACAGGGCCAGCCCCAGCATTTT,CASSGGQGQPQHF
.,TRBJ2-2,TRBV5-1,.,TGCGCCAGCAGCTTGGCCTACGCGGGGACGAACACCGGGGAGCTGTTTTTT,CASSLAYAGTNTGELFF
TRBD1,TRBJ1-5,TRBV28,.,TGTGCCAGCAGTTTACCCGGACAGGGACAACAGCCCCAGCATTTT,CASSLPGQGQQPQHF
TRBD1,TRBJ2-1,TRBV18,.,TGTGCCAGCTCACCAGGACAGGGCGGGCGCAATGAGCAGTTCTTC,CASSPGQGGRNEQFF
.,TRBJ2-5,TRBV3-1/TRBV3-2,.,TGTGCCAGCAGCCAAGAGTCGGCCCAGTACTTC,CASSQESAQYF
TRBD1,TRBJ1-6,TRBV5-5,.,TGTGCCAGCAGCTCCGGGACAGGGTGGCAGAATTCACCCCTCCACTTT,CASSSGTGWQNSPLHF
.,TRBJ2-5,TRBV28,.,TGTGCCAGCAGTCTTCAAGAGACCCAGTACTTC,CASSLQETQYF
.,TRBJ2-4,TRBV10-1,.,TGCGCCAGCAGTGAAGGCACGGCCAAAAACATTCAGTACTTC,CASSEGTAKNIQYF
.,TRBJ2-1,TRBV18,.,TGTGCCAGCTCACCTTTGACTGGTGAGCAGTTCTTC,CASSPLTGEQFF
TRBD2,TRBJ2-3,TRBV5-4,.,TGTGCCAGCAGCTATGCCGGGACTAGCGGCACAGATACGCAGTATTTT,CASSYAGTSGTDTQYF
TRBD1,TRBJ2-2,TRBV6-2/TRBV6-3,.,TGTGCCAGCACCCCGACAGGGACCGGGGAGCTGTTTTTT,CASTPTGTGELFF
.,TRBJ2-7,TRBV5-1,.,TGCGCCAGCAGCTCGAGCTCCTACGAGCAGTACTTC,CASSSSSYEQYF
.,TRBJ1-2,TRBV3-1/TRBV3-2,once,TGTGCCAGCAGCCAAGATCCAGGGGTTGGCGGCTACACCTTC,CASSQDPGVGGYTF
.,TRBJ1-1,TRBV9,.,TGTGCCAGCAGCGTAGGCATACAGGGAGGAAGGGGCGAAGCTTTCTTT,CASSVGIQGGRGEAFF
.,TRBJ2-2,TRBV25-1,.,TGTGCCAGCAGTCCCAATGGGGAGCTGTTTTTT,CASSPNGELFF
TRBD1,TRBJ2-1,TRBV7-3,.,TGTGCCAGCAGCAGACAGGGGGACAATGAGCAGTTCTTC,CASSRQGDNEQFF
TRBD1,TRBJ2-7,TRBV3-1/TRBV3-2,.,TGTGCCAGCAGCCTAACTGACAGGGGTCGGGAGCAGTACTTC,CASSLTDRGREQYF
TRBD2,TRBJ2-1,TRBV5-1,.,TGCGCCAGCAGCCACCGACTAGCGGGAGCGGTTTACAATGAGCAGTTCTTC,CASSHRLAGAVYNEQFF
.,TRBJ1-4,TRBV11-2,.,TGTGCCAGCAGCTCAGGAGGCCGTGAAAAACTGTTTTTT,CASSSGGREKLFF
TRBD1,TRBJ2-1,TRBV7-8,.,TGTGCCAGCAGCCCCCTGGAGGCCAGGGGGTACAATGAGCAGTTCTTC,CASSPLEARGYNEQFF
.,TRBJ2-7,TRBV7-9,.,TGTGCCAGCAGACAGGGCAACGAGCAGTACTTC,CASRQGNEQYF
TRBD1,TRBJ1-4,TRBV6-6,.,TGTGCCAGCAGACGCGGGACAGCAACTAATGAAAAACTGTTTTTT,CASRRGTATNEKLFF
.,TRBJ1-5,TRBV19,.,TGTGCCACCAAGAGACTGATCGACAATCAGCCCCAGCATTTT,CATKRLIDNQPQHF
.,TRBJ1-5,TRBV7-2,.,TGTGCCAGCAGGCCCGGGACTGGGAATCAGCCCCAGCATTTT,CASRPGTGNQPQHF
TRBD2,TRBJ2-1,TRBV3-1/TRBV3-2,few,TGTGCCAGCAGCCCTTATCCTAGCGGGAAGGCTGAGCAGTTCTTC,CASSPYPSGKAEQFF
TRBD2,TRBJ2-5,TRBV19,.,TGTGCCAGTAGCGACCGCGGGCTAGCGGAAGAGACCCAGTACTTC,CASSDRGLAEETQYF
TRBD2,TRBJ2-3,TRBV6-4,once,TGTGCCAGCAGCCCTACTAGCGGGAGGCTGGTGGCGCAGTATTTT,CASSPTSGRLVAQYF
TRBD1,TRBJ2-7,TRBV19,.,TGTGCCAGTAGCGATAGGACAGGGACGTCGAGCTCCTACGAGCAGTACTTC,CASSDRTGTSSSYEQYF
TRBD2,TRBJ2-1,TRBV5-1,.,TGCGCCAGCAGCCAAACTAGCGGGAGATCGACTGAGCAGTTCTTC,CASSQTSGRSTEQFF
.,TRBJ1-5,TRBV30,.,TGTGCCTGGAGGGCCCAGGAGTATCAGCCCCAGCATTTT,CAWRAQEYQPQHF
.,TRBJ2-7,TRBV7-2,.,TGTGCCAGCAGCTTAGGGGGACTTCCTTTGGACGAGCAGTACTTC,CASSLGGLPLDEQYF
.,TRBJ2-1,TRBV15,once,TGTGCCACCAGCAGAGAGGTCTTGAGCTATGAGCAGTTCTTC,CATSREVLSYEQFF
.,TRBJ1-2,TRBV2,.,TGTGCCAGCAGTCCACAGCCCTATGGCTACACCTTC,CASSPQPYGYTF
.,TRBJ2-3,TRBV6-5,.,TGTGCCAGCAGTTACGGGACGGAGGAAAATACGCAGTATTTT,CASSYGTEENTQYF
.,TRBJ2-1,TRBV5-8,once,TGTGCCAGCAGCTTGGAGGTAGGGATCTACAATGAGCAGTTCTTC,CASSLEVGIYNEQFF